One and the same sample provided the 30 T cell receptor beta chains below, sequenced in a study of PD-1 blockade in classical Hodgkin lymphoma. The data were produced by immunoSEQ multiplex PCR, yet TCRdb's version contains in-frame clones alone and is incomplete. The sample records some 64,000 clones, more than 80% being singletons. Relapses following autologous stem cell transplantation were seen in all patients, with brentuximab vedotin exposure varying. The sample here was peripheral blood mononuclear cells (PBMCs), taken at baseline. Source of these receptors: a human donor with classical Hodgkin lymphoma.

This chain links TRBV7-9 with TRBJ1-3, with D tentatively TRBD1 (5 bases). Germline V gene lookup returns CDR1 SEHNR and CDR2 FQNEAQ (reference sequence). This CDR3 spans 14 amino acids. V lost 7 bases to trimming and J lost 3 bases, with 13 bases between them. CDR3: CASNSQGFGNTIYF. The CDR3 region has the DNA TGTGCCAGCAACTCCCAGGGATTTGGAAACACCATATATTTT. The entire variable domain, with the rest obtained from reference TRBV7-9 and TRBJ1-3, is as follows: DTGVSQNPRHKITKRGQNVTFRCDPISEHNRLYWYRQTLGQGPEFLTYFQNEAQLEKSRLLSDRFSAERPKGSFSTLEIQRTEQGDSAMYLCASNSQGFGNTIYFGEGSWLTVV.

The chain carries TRBV4-2 and TRBJ1-1; possible D gene TRBD1, 5 bases. Germline V gene lookup returns CDR1 LGHNA and CDR2 YNFKEQ. V dropped 2 bases and J dropped 1 base, with 17 bases sitting between them. This CDR3 contains 17 residues. CDR3 coding DNA: TGTGCCAGCAGCCAACTCTCAGTCCGGGGGGAGAACACTGAAGCTTTCTTT. Its protein is CASSQLSVRGENTEAFF.

V gene TRBV5-5 combines with J gene TRBJ1-6; D may be TRBD1 (6 bases). Trimming took off 3 bases at V and 7 bases at J, with 11 bases between the two ends. This CDR3 is 14 amino acids long. Looked up from germline, CDR1 is SGHKS and CDR2 is YYEKEE (reference sequence). The CDR3 region is CASSSGTLNSPLHF. CDR3 bases: TGTGCCAGCAGCTCAGGGACACTGAATTCACCCCTCCACTTT. The variable domain in full, completed from reference TRBV5-5 and TRBJ1-6, reads DAGVTQSPTHLIKTRGQQVTLRCSPISGHKSVSWYQQVLGQGPQFIFQYYEKEERGRGNFPDRFSARQFPNYSSELNVNALLLGDSALYLCASSSGTLNSPLHFGNGTRLTVT.

J is TRBJ2-1 and V is TRBV29-1, with unresolved D. The CDR3 runs 14 residues. Trimming cost V 0 bases and J 10 bases, with 16 bases left between them. The germline CDR1 and CDR2 sequences are SQVTM and ANQGSEA. In DNA, the CDR3 is TGCAGCGTTGAAGACCGCACCCCGGTGGAGGAGCAGTTCTTC. It specifies CSVEDRTPVEEQFF.

This chain joins TRBV29-1 and TRBJ1-2; possibly TRBD1 for D (5 bases). Germline loops: CDR1 SQVTM, CDR2 ANQGSEA. V was clipped by 5 bases and J by 4 bases, with 11 bases between them. The CDR3 has 12 residues. The CDR3 DNA reads as TGCAGCGTTCGGGGCCCACTCTATGGCTACACCTTC. It codes for CSVRGPLYGYTF.

V is TRBV5-4 and J is TRBJ2-5; 10 nucleotides agree with TRBD2. The J segment lost 5 bases and the V segment lost 1 base, leaving 8 bases of the junction unmatched. The germline gives CDR1 SGHNT, CDR2 YYREEE (reference sequence). The CDR3 spans 16 residues. The CDR3 nucleotides are TGTGCCAGCAGCTTGACGAGCGGGGGGGCCTTGGAGACCCAGTACTTC. Amino acids: CASSLTSGGALETQYF. The full variable domain, with the rest looked up from reference TRBV5-4 and TRBJ2-5, is ETGVTQSPTHLIKTRGQQVTLRCSSQSGHNTVSWYQQALGQGPQFIFQYYREEENGRGNFPPRFSGLQFPNYSSELNVNALELDDSALYLCASSLTSGGALETQYFGPGTRLLVL.

This chain uses TRBV13 with TRBJ2-1, with TRBD2 as a possible D gene (6 bases). Germline loops: CDR1 PRHDT, CDR2 FYEKMQ (reference sequence). The V end was cut by 5 bases, the J end by 7 bases, with 15 bases between. The CDR3 runs to 14 residues. The CDR3 DNA reads TGTGCCAGCAGCCACACAATGGAGGGGAATGAGCAGTTCTTC. Protein product: CASSHTMEGNEQFF.

The V call is TRBV7-9, the J call TRBJ2-1; 7 positions agree with TRBD2. The CDR3 covers 12 residues. Losses at the gene ends were 1 base for V and 13 bases for J; bases not matched to a gene: 4. Germline CDR1 reads SEHNR; CDR2 reads FQNEAQ (reference sequence). DNA of the CDR3: TGTGCCAGCAGCTTAGGGACTAGGGATCAGTTCTTC. It translates to CASSLGTRDQFF.

The chain combines TRBV2 with TRBJ1-3; tentative D call: TRBD1 (6 bases). The CDR3 has 15 amino acids. Germline assignment: CDR1 SNHLY and CDR2 FYNNEI. Trimming took 2 bases from V and 2 from J, leaving 10 bases between them. The CDR3 sequence: CASSEQGFAGNTIYF. CDR3 sequence (DNA): TGTGCCAGCAGTGAACAGGGGTTCGCTGGAAACACCATATATTTT.

The J gene is TRBJ1-2, the V gene TRBV19; tentative D call: TRBD1 (6 bases). Trimming took off 1 base at V and 3 bases at J, with 21 bases between the two ends. In germline, CDR1 is LNHDA, CDR2 SQIVND (reference sequence). The CDR3 runs 18 residues. CDR3: CASSIGGTGTFFDYGYTF. CDR3 DNA sequence: TGTGCCAGTAGTATAGGAGGAACAGGGACCTTTTTTGACTATGGCTACACCTTC. Full variable domain (missing parts from reference TRBV19 and TRBJ1-2): DGGITQSPKYLFRKEGQNVTLSCEQNLNHDAMYWYRQDPGQGLRLIYYSQIVNDFQKGDIAEGYSVSREKKESFPLTVTSAQKNPTAFYLCASSIGGTGTFFDYGYTFGSGTRLTVV.

The rearrangement uses TRBV28 and TRBJ1-4; possible D gene TRBD1, 5 bases. Trimming cost V 3 bases and J 7 bases, with 15 bases left between them. The CDR3 totals 15 residues. The V gene's germline CDR1 is MDHEN and CDR2 SYDVKM. This chain's CDR3 is CASSLLSMGGEKLFF. CDR3 DNA: TGTGCCAGCAGTTTGTTATCCATGGGGGGTGAAAAACTGTTTTTT.

The chain couples TRBV5-4 to TRBJ1-6; D remains ambiguous. V lost 3 bases and J lost 9, with 19 bases in between. The germline V gene encodes CDR1 SGHNT and CDR2 YYREEE (reference sequence). The CDR3 contains 16 residues. The CDR3 reads CASSSRKEGSGSPLHF. The CDR3 bases are TGTGCCAGCAGCTCCCGAAAAGAAGGGTCAGGTTCACCCCTCCACTTT.

The chain recombines TRBV9 with TRBJ2-7; 7 bases are a match to TRBD1. Trimming cost V 4 bases and J 2 bases; bases outside gene matches: 6. CDR1 SGDLS and CDR2 YYNGEE come from the germline V gene. The CDR3 length is 14 residues. The CDR3, as DNA: TGTGCCAGCAGCACCGGGACAGTTCCCTACGAGCAGTACTTC. Its protein product is CASSTGTVPYEQYF.

The genes are TRBV4-1 and TRBJ1-2; 9 bases agree with TRBD1. J was trimmed by 8 bases and V by 0 bases; bases with no gene match: 4. This CDR3 contains 14 residues. Germline CDR1 reads MGHRA; CDR2 reads YSYEKL. The CDR3 DNA sequence: TGCGCCAGCAGCCAAGATACAGGGGGCGTGGGCTACACCTTC. This sequence encodes CASSQDTGGVGYTF.

The chain couples TRBV5-5 to TRBJ2-1; 8 bases are a match to TRBD1. V lost 5 bases and J lost 6; bases outside the gene matches: 10. CDR3 length equals 15 residues. The germline CDR1 and CDR2 sequences are SGHKS and YYEKEE (reference sequence). CDR3 loop: CASRFPGGRVNEQFF. In nucleotides, the CDR3 is TGTGCCAGCAGGTTCCCAGGGGGCAGGGTCAATGAGCAGTTCTTC. Using reference TRBV5-5 and TRBJ2-1 for the parts outside the CDR3, the full variable domain is DAGVTQSPTHLIKTRGQQVTLRCSPISGHKSVSWYQQVLGQGPQFIFQYYEKEERGRGNFPDRFSARQFPNYSSELNVNALLLGDSALYLCASRFPGGRVNEQFFGPGTRLTVL.

This chain connects TRBV19 to TRBJ2-1; the D gene could be TRBD1 or TRBD2 (6 bases each). CDR3 length: 13 amino acids. Trimming removed 3 bases at V and 8 bases at J, with 11 bases between. Germline V gene sequence: CDR1 LNHDA, CDR2 SQIVND (reference sequence). The CDR3: CASSMTGGDEQFF. CDR3 nucleotides: TGTGCCAGTAGTATGACAGGCGGGGATGAGCAGTTCTTC.

The chain employs TRBV5-4 and TRBJ2-1; 9 bases line up with TRBD2. Germline trimming cut 10 bases from V and 5 bases from J; bases unmatched to any gene: 7. The CDR3 spans 13 residues. CDR1 is SGHNT and CDR2 is YYREEE in the germline V gene (reference sequence). The CDR3 DNA reads as TGTGCCCCAGGGCTAGCGGGAAACAATGAGCAGTTCTTC. It yields the protein CAPGLAGNNEQFF.

The chain joins TRBV28 to TRBJ1-5; no firm D call. V was shortened by 6 bases and J by 10 bases, with 19 bases between the two germline ends. Germline V gene data show CDR1 as MDHEN and CDR2 as SYDVKM. The CDR3 runs 14 residues. The CDR3 sequence is CASSNPDGISPQHF. The CDR3 bases are TGTGCCAGCAGCAACCCGGATGGAATCAGCCCCCAGCATTTT.

As for this clone: Compared with germline, one end of the junction differs, possibly owing to a read error. The rearrangement joins TRBV7-7 to TRBJ1-3; 9 bases are a match to TRBD1. Germline assignment: CDR1 SSHAT and CDR2 FNYEAQ (reference sequence). This CDR3 has 16 residues. Written as DNA, the CDR3 is TGTGCTAGCAGCTCCGAGCCCGGGACAGGGGGAAACACCATATATTTT. It yields the protein CASSSEPGTGGNTIYF.

This clone has just one count. The CDR3 DNA is TGCGCCAGCAGTGAGGTGGGGGGGTTCAATGAGCAGTTCTTC. Its protein product is CASSEVGGFNEQFF. The chain joins TRBV10-2 to TRBJ2-1; 7 bases are a match to TRBD2. CDR3 length: 14 amino acids. Trimming took 2 bases from V and 6 from J; bases not matched to a gene: 4. In germline, CDR1 is WSHSY, CDR2 SAAADI.

With respect to this clone: Other DNA sequences in the same sample also yield this CDR3. The chain carries TRBV6-5 and TRBJ1-1; 7 bases line up with TRBD1. Germline CDR1 is MNHEY and CDR2 is SVGAGI. With V trimmed by 4 bases and J by 1 base, 3 bases remained unmatched. The CDR3 spans 14 residues. The CDR3 is CASSSRTGNTEAFF. The DNA for the CDR3 is TGTGCCAGCAGTTCTAGGACAGGGAACACTGAAGCTTTCTTT.

V gene TRBV5-4 combines with J gene TRBJ2-7; D remains unclear. The CDR3 covers 13 residues. Trimming removed 5 bases at V and 2 bases at J, with 11 bases between. The germline CDR1 and CDR2 sequences are SGHNT and YYREEE (reference sequence). The CDR3 DNA reads TGTGCCAGCAGTTCTCCCGATGCCTACGAGCAGTACTTC. Its protein product is CASSSPDAYEQYF.

The chain recombines TRBV4-2 with TRBJ1-4; TRBD1 is a possible D gene (6 bases). The CDR3 is made up of 17 amino acids. V dropped 0 bases and J dropped 5 bases, with 16 bases sitting between them. Per the germline V gene, CDR1 is LGHNA and CDR2 is YNFKEQ. Written as DNA, the CDR3 is TGTGCCAGCAGCCAAGACGGGGGGGGCGCAAGGAATGAAAAACTGTTTTTT. Its protein is CASSQDGGGARNEKLFF.

This chain uses TRBV5-4 with TRBJ1-1; D might be TRBD1 (6 bases). The CDR3 extends over 14 amino acids. Trimming took 4 bases from V and 2 from J, leaving 12 bases between them. Germline CDR1 reads SGHNT; CDR2 reads YYREEE (reference sequence). In DNA form, the CDR3 reads TGTGCCAGCAGCCGGAGGGGGGTAAACACTGAAGCTTTCTTT. Residues: CASSRRGVNTEAFF.

This clone occurred a few times. The chain joins TRBV6-1 to TRBJ1-2; tentative D call: TRBD1 (5 bases). Germline CDR1 is MNHNS and CDR2 is SASEGT. The CDR3 consists of 16 residues. V was shortened by 2 bases and J by 0 bases, with 13 bases between the two germline ends. CDR3 DNA: TGTGCCAGCAGTGAATTGAGAGACAGCCCTAACTATGGCTACACCTTC. Translated: CASSELRDSPNYGYTF.

This clone appeared once. The V gene is TRBV27, the J gene TRBJ1-1, with 9 bases identical to TRBD1. Germline CDR1 reads MNHEY; CDR2 reads SMNVEV (reference sequence). The CDR3 loop spans 15 amino acids. Germline trimming cut 2 bases from V and 4 bases from J; bases unmatched to any gene: 5. The CDR3 nucleotides read TGTGCCAGCAGTTTAGTGGCGACAGGGGGCACTGAAGCTTTCTTT. Amino acids: CASSLVATGGTEAFF.

The genes are TRBV29-1 and TRBJ1-2; 9 positions agree with TRBD1. V dropped 0 bases and J dropped 6; count of bases not matched to a gene: 2. The V gene's germline CDR1 is SQVTM and CDR2 ANQGSEA. The CDR3 is made up of 13 amino acids. The CDR3 sequence: CSVEEQGAHGYTF. CDR3 DNA: TGCAGCGTTGAAGAACAGGGGGCCCATGGCTACACCTTC. The variable domain in full, completed from reference TRBV29-1 and TRBJ1-2, reads SAVISQKPSRDICQRGTSLTIQCQVDSQVTMMFWYRQQPGQSLTLIATANQGSEATYESGFVIDKFPISRPNLTFSTLTVSNMSPEDSSIYLCSVEEQGAHGYTFGSGTRLTVV.

This sequence joins TRBV6-1 and TRBJ1-5; D unresolved. The CDR3 contains 15 residues. From germline, CDR1 is MNHNS and CDR2 SASEGT. The V gene lost 3 bases and the J gene lost 1 base, with 10 bases spanning the gap. CDR3 nucleotide sequence: TGTGCCAGCAGTGACCCTGATGGGAGCAATCAGCCCCAGCATTTT. Its protein product is CASSDPDGSNQPQHF.

The chain links TRBV19 to TRBJ1-5; 9 nucleotides line up with TRBD1. J gave up 2 bases and V 5 bases, and 4 bases lay outside the gene matches. The CDR3 sequence is 15 residues long. Germline V gives CDR1 LNHDA, CDR2 SQIVND (reference sequence). The CDR3 reads CASSLRTGGNQPQHF. CDR3 coding DNA: TGTGCCAGTAGTCTTAGGACAGGGGGCAATCAGCCCCAGCATTTT.

The chain recombines TRBV6-5 with TRBJ1-2; D is perhaps TRBD1 (6 bases). Trimming stripped 4 bases from V and 9 bases from J, with 12 bases between. The CDR3 is made up of 12 amino acids. Germline V gene lookup returns CDR1 MNHEY and CDR2 SVGAGI. The CDR3: CASSLGGLSYTF. Here the CDR3 DNA reads TGTGCCAGCAGTTTGGGGGGGCTGAGCTACACCTTC.